The following is a T cell receptor beta chain sequence with its context. This entry comes from a study of CD8 T cells in Susac syndrome. CDR1 and CDR2 (germline): SGDLS, YYNGEE. This CDR3 has 13 amino acids. V lost 0 bases to trimming and J lost 5 bases, with 8 bases between them. RNA in amounts of roughly 0.5 to 1 ug was reverse transcribed with random hexamers. Each CDR3 protein gets one entry after TCRdb re-called the immunoSEQ multiplex PCR reads with MiXCR. The data contain around 170,000 distinct CDR3 sequences, roughly 94% of them singletons. The J gene is TRBJ2-5, the V gene TRBV9; D is ambiguous. This TCR was recovered from a human donor with Susac syndrome. Material for sequencing was CD8+ T cells from PBMCs. The chain's CDR3 is CASSVDSVETQYF. CDR3 bases: TGTGCCAGCAGCGTAGATAGTGTTGAGACCCAGTACTTC.